The entry that follows covers one TCR beta chain sequence. Antigen unknown. The TCR beta cDNA libraries carried unique molecular identifiers. TCRdb passed the PCR reads through MiXCR, listing each CDR3 protein once. The table shows hundreds of thousands of distinct CDR3 sequences, with roughly 29% occurring only once. CDR3 length: 13 amino acids. Germline V gene sequence: CDR1 SGHKS, CDR2 YYEKEE (reference sequence). Deletions cut 1 base from V and 13 bases from J, with 14 bases between. The data originate from a study of post-analysis software for immune sequencing data. Across the whole study: Relapsing-remitting, secondary progressive and progressive-relapsing multiple sclerosis courses were included.

Study-level findings and limits: Compared with controls, patients had more of five TRBV segments, including TRBV5-6, TRBV5-1 and TRBV20-1. When compared against controls, multiple sclerosis patients showed significantly lower normalized Chao1 diversity.

This chain links TRBV5-5 with TRBJ1-4; possibly TRBD1 for D (5 bases). The receptor comes from a girl aged 10-17 years with multiple sclerosis. Sequencing was carried out using blood. The CDR3 DNA reads TGTGCCAGCAGCTTGCGGGGGGGTGCAAGACTGTTTTTT. This codes for CASSLRGGARLFF.